This TCR beta chain was captured by sequencing in a study of cytomegalovirus exposure and HLA in healthy donors. General study findings and limits: Cytomegalovirus status was reportedly diagnosed by the classifier with high specificity and sensitivity.

Both 60 Vbeta primers and 13 Jbeta primers went into the PCR. The assay was immunoSEQ multiplex PCR, and TCRdb's table has in-frame clones only and misses some. The table includes some 130,000 clones, roughly 80% detected once. To note about this clone: Its antigen is unidentified.

The TCR sequence derives from a woman aged 25 to 39 in good health and CMV-seropositive. The specimen was PBMCs.

CDR3 in amino acids: CASSSPVGGYGYTF. In nucleotides, the CDR3 is TGTGCCAGCAGCTCACCCGTAGGGGGCTATGGCTACACCTTC. The V gene is TRBV7-2, the J gene TRBJ1-2, with a weak D call TRBD1 (6 bases). Between the trimmed V and J ends, which lost 4 bases and 4 bases, there was a span of 13 bases. Germline CDR1 and CDR2: SGHTA and FQGNSA. The CDR3 runs 14 residues.